The rows below give T cell receptor beta chains drawn from one sample of a study of blood T cell repertoires in COVID-19. Repertoires were generated with immunoSEQ multiplex PCR, while TCRdb's copy carries only in-frame clones and drops some. This table has under 200,000 clones, about 86% appearing once. The specimen was peripheral blood. These receptors came from a man aged 55-75 years with acute or convalescent COVID-19. CDR3s include the opening cysteine and the closing phenylalanine or tryptophan. A D gene is named only where the DNA matches it firmly. Part of the rows lack a size; the others show once, few, many or a class for expanded clones.

v_gene	abundance	j_gene	d_gene	CDR3nt	CDR3aa
TRBV11-2	.	TRBJ1-1	TRBD1	TGTGCCAGCAGCTTAGATCTAACGGGTACAGGGGTAGCTTTCTTT	CASSLDLTGTGVAFF
TRBV27	.	TRBJ2-1	TRBD2	TGTGCCAGCACTCGCCTAGCGGCGTACAATGAGCAGTTCTTC	CASTRLAAYNEQFF
TRBV3-1/TRBV3-2	.	TRBJ1-3	.	TGTGCCAGCAGCCAAGAACAGGGCCAAGGAAACACCATATATTTT	CASSQEQGQGNTIYF
TRBV11-3	.	TRBJ2-3	TRBD2	TGTGCCAGCAGCTCAAGCGGGAGAGCAGATACGCAGTATTTT	CASSSSGRADTQYF
TRBV5-1	.	TRBJ2-1	TRBD2	TGCGCCAGCAGCTTGGCCGGGACTAGGGTCAATGAGCAGTTCTTC	CASSLAGTRVNEQFF
TRBV2	few	TRBJ2-2	.	TGTGCCAGCAAGATGAACCCGAGGCCGGGAACCGGGGAGCTGTTTTTT	CASKMNPRPGTGELFF
TRBV3-1/TRBV3-2	once	TRBJ1-2	TRBD1	TGTGCCAGCAGCCAAGCACAGGGGGGCTATGGCTACACCTTC	CASSQAQGGYGYTF
TRBV2	medium-sized	TRBJ1-6	TRBD1	TGTGCCAGCAGTGACCCCAGGGGGCAACGCCTCCACTTT	CASSDPRGQRLHF
TRBV21-1	.	TRBJ2-3	.	TGTGCCAGCAGCATCAACGGTAGCGGGAGTTGGGATACGCAGTATTTT	CASSINGSGSWDTQYF
TRBV30	.	TRBJ1-5	.	TGTGCCTGGAGTGTCCTCCGAGGGGGAGGCAATCAGCCCCAGCATTTT	CAWSVLRGGGNQPQHF
TRBV21-1	.	TRBJ1-3	.	TGTGCCAGCAAAGGACAGGGGACCTCTGGAAACACCATATATTTT	CASKGQGTSGNTIYF
TRBV5-1	.	TRBJ1-4	.	TGCGCCAGCAGCGGAGGGGACGGTGAAAAACTGTTTTTT	CASSGGDGEKLFF
TRBV19	few	TRBJ1-2	.	TGTGCCAGTAGTATAGGGGCAGCAGCCTATGGCTACACCTTC	CASSIGAAAYGYTF
TRBV27	.	TRBJ2-1	TRBD2	TGTGCCAGCGCCCCGACTAGCGAGAGCTCCTACAATGAGCAGTTCTTC	CASAPTSESSYNEQFF
TRBV5-1	.	TRBJ2-7	TRBD2	TGCGCCAGCAGCTTGCCGGACCAGACTAGCGGGAGAGGGGTCAGCTCCTACGAGCAGTACTTC	CASSLPDQTSGRGVSSYEQYF
TRBV7-9	.	TRBJ1-5	.	TGTGCCAGCAGCTTCTGGGACACGAATCAGCCCCAGCATTTT	CASSFWDTNQPQHF
TRBV9	.	TRBJ1-2	TRBD1	TGTGCCAGCAGCGCCCTACAGGGGGGAGGCTACACCTTC	CASSALQGGGYTF
TRBV6-5	once	TRBJ1-6	.	TGTGCCAGCAGTTACGTTACAGGGCGATCACCCCTCCACTTT	CASSYVTGRSPLHF
TRBV7-6	.	TRBJ1-1	.	TGTGCCAGCAGCTTAGAGCCGGGAAAGAACACTGAAGCTTTCTTT	CASSLEPGKNTEAFF
TRBV7-9	.	TRBJ1-3	TRBD1	TGTGCCAGCGAGCCCCGGGACAGGGAAAGGAACACCATATATTTT	CASEPRDRERNTIYF
TRBV19	.	TRBJ1-3	TRBD1	TGTGCCAGTAGTGCCCTCTATACAGGGGGCCGAAACACCATATATTTT	CASSALYTGGRNTIYF
TRBV25-1	.	TRBJ2-5	.	TGTGCCAGCAGTCACAGGGTCGGTGAGACCCAGTACTTC	CASSHRVGETQYF
TRBV4-2	few	TRBJ1-5	.	TGTGCCAGCAGCCAAGACGGGGGGATACGCAATCAGCCCCAGCATTTT	CASSQDGGIRNQPQHF
TRBV7-2	.	TRBJ2-7	TRBD1	TGTGCCAGCAGATATGACAGGGGGAGCTCCTACGAGCAGTACTTC	CASRYDRGSSYEQYF
TRBV28	.	TRBJ2-5	.	TGTGCCAGCAGCCCTACACAGTACCAAGAGACCCAGTACTTC	CASSPTQYQETQYF
TRBV6-5	.	TRBJ1-2	.	TGTGCCAGCAAGCCGGGGTCGTTCTATGGCTACACCTTC	CASKPGSFYGYTF
TRBV3-1/TRBV3-2	.	TRBJ2-1	TRBD2	TGTGCCAGCAGCCAAGACGGAGCGGGAAAGGGAGATGAGCAGTTCTTC	CASSQDGAGKGDEQFF
TRBV28	.	TRBJ1-4	.	TGTGCCAGCAGTAGAAGTACAGTAGAAAAACTGTTTTTT	CASSRSTVEKLFF
TRBV11-3	.	TRBJ2-1	.	TGTGCCAGCAGCCCTAGGGGTACTAGCAGCGATGAGCAGTTCTTC	CASSPRGTSSDEQFF
TRBV5-4	.	TRBJ1-3	.	TGTGCCAGCTCCAGGTACAGGGAGGGGGACACCATATATTTT	CASSRYREGDTIYF
TRBV5-4	.	TRBJ2-7	TRBD2	TGTGCCAGCAGTACTGGGCCGGGACTAGCGGGAGTATCCGAGCAGTACTTC	CASSTGPGLAGVSEQYF
TRBV7-9	.	TRBJ1-2	.	TGTGCCAGCAGCTTAGGTTCGGGAGACTATGGCTACACCTTC	CASSLGSGDYGYTF
TRBV29-1	.	TRBJ1-3	.	TGCAGCGTTGGGGGCCAAGCGGGAAACACCATATATTTT	CSVGGQAGNTIYF
TRBV6-5	.	TRBJ2-3	TRBD1	TGTGCCAGCAGTTACTCCCGGACAGGAAACCGAGGGAAGTATTTT	CASSYSRTGNRGKYF
TRBV27	.	TRBJ1-2	TRBD1	TGTGCCAGCAGTACGGGGACAGGACCGGCCTGGGGCTACACCTTC	CASSTGTGPAWGYTF
TRBV19	once	TRBJ2-4	TRBD2	TGTGCCAGTAGTCCCCGGGGGGTAGGCAAAAACATTCAGTACTTC	CASSPRGVGKNIQYF
TRBV21-1	.	TRBJ2-4	.	TGTGCCAGCAGCACCCCGGGTGGGACAGAAAACATTCAGTACTTC	CASSTPGGTENIQYF
TRBV2	.	TRBJ1-3	.	TGTGCCAGCAGATGGACAGCCTCTGGAAACACCATATATTTT	CASRWTASGNTIYF
TRBV5-4	.	TRBJ2-7	.	TGTGCCAGCAGCCCCGGGGCTAGCGACGTCTACGAGCAGTACTTC	CASSPGASDVYEQYF
TRBV7-3	.	TRBJ2-3	TRBD1	TGTGCCAGCAGCTTAGGTCAGGGGGCCGGGACAGATACGCAGTATTTT	CASSLGQGAGTDTQYF
TRBV27	.	TRBJ2-7	TRBD2	TGTGCCAGCAGTTCTAGCGGTCTAGCGGGGTACGAGCAGTACTTC	CASSSSGLAGYEQYF
TRBV5-1	.	TRBJ1-5	.	TGCGCCAGCAGCTTACAGGGCAATCAGCCCCAGCATTTT	CASSLQGNQPQHF
TRBV9	once	TRBJ2-1	TRBD2	TGTGCCAGCAGCACCGCTAGCGGGATCTACAATGAGCAGTTCTTC	CASSTASGIYNEQFF
TRBV29-1	.	TRBJ2-3	TRBD2	TGCAGCAGTAGCGGGAGGGCCGGCACAGATACGCAGTATTTT	CSSSGRAGTDTQYF
TRBV6-5	.	TRBJ1-5	TRBD1	TGTGCCAGCAGTTCTGGGACAGGGGTCGGCAATCAGCCCCAGCATTTT	CASSSGTGVGNQPQHF
TRBV25-1	.	TRBJ2-3	.	TGTGCCAGCATTCCTAGCGGCACAGATACGCAGTATTTT	CASIPSGTDTQYF
TRBV23-1	.	TRBJ2-1	TRBD2	TGCGCCAGCAGTCCTGGGGCTAGCGGGACCTCGCGACACAATGAGCAGTTCTTC	CASSPGASGTSRHNEQFF
TRBV5-4	.	TRBJ2-5	TRBD2	TGTGCCAGCAGCGACCGGACTAGCGGGCTCCATTACTTC	CASSDRTSGLHYF
TRBV5-4	.	TRBJ2-7	TRBD2	TGTGCCAGCAGCTGGGGGACTAGCGTGTCCTACGAGCAGTACTTC	CASSWGTSVSYEQYF
TRBV28	.	TRBJ2-3	TRBD2	TGTGCCAGCAGTCCTCAGACTAGCGGGAGTACGCAGTATTTT	CASSPQTSGSTQYF
TRBV10-3	.	TRBJ1-2	TRBD1	TGTGCCATCAGTGGGTCCCGGACAGGGGACTATGGCTACACCTTC	CAISGSRTGDYGYTF
TRBV30	.	TRBJ1-4	.	TGTGCCTTTACAGGGATGGAAAAACTGTTTTTT	CAFTGMEKLFF
TRBV24-1	.	TRBJ2-3	TRBD2	TGTGCCACCAGTGATTTGAGGGTCAGCGGGAGGGCCCATACGCAGTATTTT	CATSDLRVSGRAHTQYF
TRBV2	.	TRBJ1-2	.	TGTGCCAGCAGTGAAGCAAGGACATATGGCTACACCTTC	CASSEARTYGYTF
TRBV20-1	.	TRBJ1-2	.	TGCAGTGCTCCTGATGGCTACACCTTC	CSAPDGYTF
TRBV28	.	TRBJ2-2	.	TGTGCCAGCAGTTTCACCCTCAGGGGAACAAACACCGGGGAGCTGTTTTTT	CASSFTLRGTNTGELFF
TRBV5-1	.	TRBJ2-5	TRBD2	TGCGCCAGCAGCTTGATAAGCCTAGCGGGGGAGACCCAGTACTTC	CASSLISLAGETQYF
TRBV6-5	few	TRBJ2-1	.	TGTGCCAGCAGCTCAGACAGGGCCAGGGGGGTTGAGCAGTTCTTC	CASSSDRARGVEQFF
TRBV19	.	TRBJ2-2	TRBD1	TGTGCCAGTAGTCTGTTTGGACAGGGGGCTGGCACCGGGGAGCTGTTTTTT	CASSLFGQGAGTGELFF